This record concerns one TCR beta chain sequence. Profiled with immunoSEQ multiplex PCR; TCRdb holds only in-frame clones, not every one. This sample carries around 58,000 clones, 80% to 95% of them seen once, and the ten largest clones take 14%. Germline CDR1 is SGHRS and CDR2 is YFSETQ. V was pared by 1 base and J by 4 bases, with 11 bases between. The CDR3 runs 14 residues. The sample comes from a study of blood T cell repertoires in COVID-19. The TCR originated in a human donor with active COVID-19. The donor label of this sample is uncertain. Sequencing input: peripheral blood. This chain uses TRBV5-1 with TRBJ1-2, with no clear D. In DNA, the CDR3 is TGCGCCAGCAGCTTGATACAGCCTCCCTATGGCTACACCTTC. Translating gives CASSLIQPPYGYTF. The full variable domain, in which reference TRBV5-1 and TRBJ1-2 provide the parts outside the CDR3, is KAGVTQTPRYLIKTRGQQVTLSCSPISGHRSVSWYQQTPGQGLQFLFEYFSETQRNKGNFPGRFSGRQFSNSRSEMNVSTLELGDSALYLCASSLIQPPYGYTFGSGTRLTVV.